Sequencing of this T cell receptor (beta chain) was carried out in a study of radiotherapy plus CTLA-4 blockade in lung cancer. Study-level findings and limits: Blood TCR clones of tumor origin expanded after radiotherapy plus ipilimumab. Dynamics of early blood T cell clones, together with interferon-beta, were reportedly the best predictors of response.

About this clone itself: Its antigen is still unknown.

There are 13 residues in the CDR3. Germline-derived CDR1 and CDR2 are SGHTA and FQGNSA. V lost 5 bases, J lost 6 bases, and 5 bases stayed unmatched. CTLA-4 blockade with ipilimumab, together with focal radiation, was given to patients with chemo-refractory metastatic non-small-cell lung cancer. Sequencing used immunoSEQ multiplex PCR; TCRdb keeps in-frame clones, though not all of them. The sample gives roughly 57,000 clones, roughly 79% of which show up once; more than 5.5% is in the top ten. The sequence came from a human donor with non-small cell lung cancer whose response to radiotherapy plus ipilimumab could not be evaluated. Source: peripheral blood, taken from a patient treated with radiotherapy plus ipilimumab. The rearrangement uses TRBV7-2 and TRBJ1-2; 8 bases fit TRBD1. The CDR3 reads CASSTRQGNGYTF. The CDR3 nucleotides are TGTGCCAGCAGCACAAGACAGGGGAATGGCTACACCTTC. The whole variable domain, filled in from reference TRBV7-2 and TRBJ1-2, reads GAGVSQSPSNKVTEKGKDVELRCDPISGHTALYWYRQSLGQGLEFLIYFQGNSAPDKSGLPSDRFSAERTGGSVSTLTIQRTQQEDSAVYLCASSTRQGNGYTFGSGTRLTVV.